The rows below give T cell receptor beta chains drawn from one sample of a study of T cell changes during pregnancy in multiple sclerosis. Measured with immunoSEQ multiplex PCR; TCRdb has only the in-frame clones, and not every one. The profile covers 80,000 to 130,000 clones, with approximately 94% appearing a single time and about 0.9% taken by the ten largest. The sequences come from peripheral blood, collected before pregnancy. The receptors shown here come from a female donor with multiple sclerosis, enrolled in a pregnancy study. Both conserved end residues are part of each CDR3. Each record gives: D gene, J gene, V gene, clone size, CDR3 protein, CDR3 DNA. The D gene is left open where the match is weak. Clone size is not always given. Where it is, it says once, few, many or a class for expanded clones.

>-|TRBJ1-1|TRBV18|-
CASSLKDKNTEAFF
TGTGCCAGCTCACTAAAGGACAAGAACACTGAAGCTTTCTTT
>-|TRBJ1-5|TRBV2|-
CASKNPGPRQPQHF
TGTGCCAGCAAGAACCCTGGCCCCAGACAGCCCCAGCATTTT
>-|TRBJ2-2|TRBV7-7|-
CASSPVGGPAGELFF
TGTGCCAGCAGCCCAGTCGGGGGGCCAGCCGGGGAGCTGTTTTTT
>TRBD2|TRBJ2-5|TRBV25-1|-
CASSDWEAGGLQETQYF
TGTGCCAGCAGTGATTGGGAAGCGGGGGGACTCCAAGAGACCCAGTACTTC
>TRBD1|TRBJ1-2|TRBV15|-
CATSRGPGGEGYGYTF
TGTGCCACCAGCAGAGGGCCAGGGGGCGAGGGCTATGGCTACACCTTC
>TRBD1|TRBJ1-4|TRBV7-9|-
CASSSDRINEKLFF
TGTGCCAGCAGCTCGGACAGGATTAATGAAAAACTGTTTTTT
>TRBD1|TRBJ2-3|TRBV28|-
CASRPDRGSFADTQYF
TGTGCCAGCAGACCGGACAGGGGATCGTTCGCAGATACGCAGTATTTT
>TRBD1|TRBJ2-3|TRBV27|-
CASSLSSLAGGYTDTQYF
TGTGCCAGCAGTTTATCATCCTTGGCAGGGGGATACACAGATACGCAGTATTTT
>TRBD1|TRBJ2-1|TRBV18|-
CASSPTSGQGYNEQFF
TGTGCCAGCTCACCGACAAGTGGACAGGGCTACAATGAGCAGTTCTTC
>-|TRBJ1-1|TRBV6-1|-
CASSEARGASTEAFF
TGTGCCAGCAGTGAAGCGCGGGGGGCGAGCACTGAAGCTTTCTTT
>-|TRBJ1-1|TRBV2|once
CASRGGQMNTEAFF
TGTGCCAGCAGGGGTGGACAGATGAACACTGAAGCTTTCTTT
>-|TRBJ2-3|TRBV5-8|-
CASSLGSSTDTQYF
TGTGCCAGCAGCTTGGGTTCCTCCACAGATACGCAGTATTTT
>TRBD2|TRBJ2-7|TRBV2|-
CASSAGSGRIYEQYF
TGTGCCAGCAGTGCGGGTAGCGGGAGGATCTACGAGCAGTACTTC
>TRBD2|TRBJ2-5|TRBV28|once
CASSSRGAGALETQYF
TGTGCCAGCAGCTCCCGGGGAGCGGGAGCTCTAGAGACCCAGTACTTC
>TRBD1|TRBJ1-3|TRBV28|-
CASRRTGLSGNTIYF
TGTGCCAGCAGACGGACAGGGCTCTCTGGAAACACCATATATTTT
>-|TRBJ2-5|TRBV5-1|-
CASSLEPGSGETQYF
TGCGCCAGCAGCTTGGAACCCGGGTCGGGGGAGACCCAGTACTTC
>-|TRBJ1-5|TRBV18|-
CASSPSAADSDQPQHF
TGTGCCAGCTCACCAAGTGCGGCGGACAGCGATCAGCCCCAGCATTTT
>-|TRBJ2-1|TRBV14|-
CASSQEPPSGLYNEQFF
TGTGCCAGCAGCCAAGAGCCCCCCAGCGGCCTCTACAATGAGCAGTTCTTC
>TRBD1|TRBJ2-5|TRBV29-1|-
CSVGSHRGQETQYF
TGCAGCGTTGGTAGCCACAGGGGGCAAGAGACCCAGTACTTC
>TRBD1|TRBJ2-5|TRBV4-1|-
CASSQDAFDRVETQYF
TGCGCCAGCAGCCAAGACGCCTTTGACAGGGTGGAGACCCAGTACTTC
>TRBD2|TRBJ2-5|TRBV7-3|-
CASSLGGGRGRETQYF
TGTGCCAGCAGCTTAGGCGGGGGAAGAGGGAGGGAGACCCAGTACTTC
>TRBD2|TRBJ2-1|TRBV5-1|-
CASSLSAGVEQFF
TGCGCCAGCAGCTTGAGCGCGGGAGTTGAGCAGTTCTTC
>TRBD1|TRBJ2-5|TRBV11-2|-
CASSLRTGGEKTQYF
TGTGCCAGCAGCCTCCGGACAGGGGGCGAAAAGACCCAGTACTTC
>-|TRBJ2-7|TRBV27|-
CASSSQDNSYEQYF
TGTGCCAGCAGTTCCCAGGACAACTCCTACGAGCAGTACTTC
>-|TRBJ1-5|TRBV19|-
CASSIFAGRNQPQHF
TGTGCCAGTAGTATCTTCGCGGGGCGCAATCAGCCCCAGCATTTT
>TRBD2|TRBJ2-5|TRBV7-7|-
CASSLDGGSGETQYF
TGTGCCAGCAGCTTAGATGGCGGGAGCGGGGAGACCCAGTACTTC
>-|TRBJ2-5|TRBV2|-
CASRVQGTWGTQYF
TGTGCCAGCAGAGTCCAGGGAACCTGGGGGACCCAGTACTTC
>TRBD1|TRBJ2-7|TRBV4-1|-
CASSHGQGGYEQYF
TGCGCCAGCAGCCATGGACAGGGGGGCTACGAGCAGTACTTC
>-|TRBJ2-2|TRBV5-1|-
CASSLAPDRIQRELFF
TGCGCCAGCAGCTTGGCCCCAGACAGGATTCAACGGGAGCTGTTTTTT
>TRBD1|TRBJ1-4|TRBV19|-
CASTGGASSKLFF
TGTGCCAGCACAGGGGGCGCGAGTTCGAAACTGTTTTTT
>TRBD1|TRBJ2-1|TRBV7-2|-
CASSLGGQLYNEQFF
TGTGCCAGCAGCTTAGGGGGACAGCTCTACAATGAGCAGTTCTTC
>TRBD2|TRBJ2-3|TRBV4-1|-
CASSPTGGWADTQYF
TGCGCCAGCAGCCCTACCGGGGGGTGGGCAGATACGCAGTATTTT
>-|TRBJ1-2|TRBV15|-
CATSGVYLSYGYTF
TGTGCCACCAGCGGTGTCTACCTGTCCTATGGCTACACCTTC
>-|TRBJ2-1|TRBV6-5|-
CASSTSNEQFF
TGTGCCAGCAGCACAAGCAATGAGCAGTTCTTC
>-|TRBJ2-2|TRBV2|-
CASSEIAANTGELFF
TGTGCCAGCAGTGAAATAGCGGCGAACACCGGGGAGCTGTTTTTT
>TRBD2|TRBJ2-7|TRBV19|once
CASRTSGAYEQYF
TGTGCCAGTAGGACTAGCGGGGCCTACGAGCAGTACTTC
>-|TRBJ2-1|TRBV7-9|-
CASSSRQGSKDEQFF
TGTGCCAGCAGCTCCCGCCAGGGGTCTAAGGATGAGCAGTTCTTC
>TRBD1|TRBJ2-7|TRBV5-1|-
CASAKQGAYEQYF
TGCGCCAGCGCGAAACAGGGGGCTTACGAGCAGTACTTC
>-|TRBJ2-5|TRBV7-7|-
CASSNTPSAQETQYF
TGTGCCAGCAGCAACACCCCCTCCGCCCAAGAGACCCAGTACTTC
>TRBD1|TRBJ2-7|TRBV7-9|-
CASSSERTGFYEQYF
TGTGCCAGCAGCTCAGAGAGGACAGGGTTTTACGAGCAGTACTTC
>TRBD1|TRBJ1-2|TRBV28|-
CASSSGQGYGYTF
TGTGCCAGCAGCTCCGGACAGGGGTATGGCTACACCTTC
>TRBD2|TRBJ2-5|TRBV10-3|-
CAISVRLAAGEETQYF
TGTGCCATCAGTGTGCGTCTAGCGGCTGGTGAAGAGACCCAGTACTTC